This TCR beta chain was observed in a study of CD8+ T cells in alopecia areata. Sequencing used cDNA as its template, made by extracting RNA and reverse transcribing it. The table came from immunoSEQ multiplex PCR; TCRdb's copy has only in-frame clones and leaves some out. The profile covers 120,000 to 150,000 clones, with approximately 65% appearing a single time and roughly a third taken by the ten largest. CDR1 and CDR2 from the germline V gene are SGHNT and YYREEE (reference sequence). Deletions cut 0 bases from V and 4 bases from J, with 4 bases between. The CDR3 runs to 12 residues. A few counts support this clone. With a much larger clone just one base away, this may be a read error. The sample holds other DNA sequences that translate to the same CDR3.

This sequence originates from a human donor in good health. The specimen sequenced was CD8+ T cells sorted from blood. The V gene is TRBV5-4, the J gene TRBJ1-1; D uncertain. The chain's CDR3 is CASSLGVTEAFF. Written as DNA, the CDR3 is TGTGCCAGCAGCTTGGGGGTCACTGAAGCTTTCTTT.